Given below is one T cell receptor (beta chain) in context. This sample was taken from a study of blood T cell repertoires in COVID-19. Only in-frame clones appear in the TCRdb table, and some are missing; sequencing was by immunoSEQ multiplex PCR. The sample comprises around 19,000 clones, around nine tenths of which are singletons, and roughly 10% rests with the top ten. The TCR comes from a human donor in a cohort sampled during active COVID-19. The sample consisted of peripheral blood.

CDR3 DNA: TGTGCCAGCAGTTACACCGACAGGGGGAGTAATGAAAAACTGTTTTTT. Its translation: CASSYTDRGSNEKLFF. V gene TRBV6-6 combines with J gene TRBJ1-4; 9 nucleotides align to TRBD1. Germline CDR1 and CDR2: MNHNY and SVGAGI (reference sequence). CDR3 length equals 16 residues. With V trimmed by 2 bases and J by 4 bases, 5 bases remained unmatched.